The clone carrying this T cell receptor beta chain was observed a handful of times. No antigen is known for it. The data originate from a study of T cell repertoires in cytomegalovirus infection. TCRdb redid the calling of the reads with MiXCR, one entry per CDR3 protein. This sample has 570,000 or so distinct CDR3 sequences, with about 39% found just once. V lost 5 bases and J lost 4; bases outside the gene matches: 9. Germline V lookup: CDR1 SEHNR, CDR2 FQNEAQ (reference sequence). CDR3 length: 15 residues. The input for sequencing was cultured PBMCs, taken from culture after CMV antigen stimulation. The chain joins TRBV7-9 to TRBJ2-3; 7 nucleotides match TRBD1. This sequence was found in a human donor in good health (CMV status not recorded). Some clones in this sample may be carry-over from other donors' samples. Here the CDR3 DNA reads TGTGCCAGCAGCCGTCGGACAGGACGGTCAGATACGCAGTATTTT. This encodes CASSRRTGRSDTQYF.